This T cell receptor (beta chain) comes out of a study of T-cell reconstitution after alpha-beta-depleted transplantation in children. Turning to this clonotype: Its antigen is currently unknown.

The library targeted TCRbeta and was prepared with unique molecular identifiers. Using its own MiXCR run on the PCR reads, TCRdb lists one record per CDR3 protein. The sample includes about a million distinct CDR3 sequences, about 26% seen only once; the top ten take roughly 30%. Overall study findings and caveats: Two months or so post-transplant, alpha-beta T cells reportedly derived from several hundred expanded graft clones. Several patients had high TCRbeta diversity at day 60; it came from surviving recipient T cells and thymic progenitors. The main origin of T-cell counts and diversity one year after transplant was newly produced T cells.

The sample was PBMCs, mostly from graft donor cells, taken 360 days after TCRalphabeta/CD19-depleted stem cell transplant. The TCR was taken from a boy less than two years old who had a stem cell transplant for SCID, so the T cells may come from the graft donor.

The DNA for the CDR3 is TGTGCCATCAGCGCGGATATGGTGGGCCCAGATACGCAGTATTTT. Its protein product is CAISADMVGPDTQYF. This rearrangement joins TRBV10-3 to TRBJ2-3; D not resolved. Trimming stripped 6 bases from V and 4 bases from J, with 17 bases between. Germline V gene lookup returns CDR1 ENHRY and CDR2 SYGVKD. This CDR3 is built from 15 residues.